Following are 5 T cell receptor beta chains from one sample sequenced in a study of early T cells in non-severe SARS-CoV-2 infection. Each CDR3 protein gets one entry after TCRdb re-called the 5' RACE reads with MiXCR. The sample carries tens of thousands of distinct CDR3 sequences, 5% to 7.5% recorded once. The material sequenced was whole blood, taken at baseline. Receptors were obtained from an adult who was a healthcare worker with PCR-confirmed SARS-CoV-2 infection or an uninfected control (not recorded which).

This clonotype appeared a few times. The gene calls are TRBV9 and TRBJ2-5, with 12 bases aligning to TRBD2. The CDR3 is 14 amino acids. After removal of 0 bases from V and 13 bases from J, the junction contained 7 bases not matched to a gene. CDR1 is SGDLS, CDR2 YYNGEE, per germline. This chain's CDR3 is CASSVEASGGAPYF. The CDR3 nucleotides read TGTGCCAGCAGCGTAGAGGCTAGCGGGGGGGCTCCGTACTTC.

The chain combines TRBV2 with TRBJ1-2; the D is unclear. In germline, CDR1 is SNHLY, CDR2 FYNNEI. The CDR3 has 15 amino acids. V lost 6 bases and J 0 bases, leaving 14 bases between the germline ends. The CDR3 DNA is TGTGCCAGCAGCCTGGCGCGGGAAGCTAACTATGGCTACACCTTC. Amino acid sequence: CASSLAREANYGYTF.

This clonotype was counted a few times. The genes are TRBV11-3 and TRBJ2-6; the D is unclear. The CDR3 totals 16 residues. Trimming took 5 bases from V and 0 from J, leaving 11 bases between them. The germline CDR1 and CDR2 sequences are SGHNT and YENEEA. CDR3 coding DNA: TGTGCCAGCAGCCGACGCTCTAACTCTGGGGCCAACGTCCTGACTTTC. The encoded protein is CASSRRSNSGANVLTF.

This clonotype has at least ten counts. V gene TRBV6-2 or TRBV6-3 combines with J gene TRBJ1-2, with D unclear. This CDR3 contains 14 residues. V gave up 4 bases and J gave up 4 bases, with 13 bases separating them. The germline V gene encodes CDR1 MNHEY and CDR2 SVGEGT. Here the CDR3 DNA reads TGTGCCAGCAGTTTCCATACAGTACCCTATGGCTACACCTTC. Its protein is CASSFHTVPYGYTF.

This clonotype was recorded a few times. This chain links TRBV12-3 or TRBV12-4 with TRBJ2-2; D unclear. The CDR3 has 14 amino acids. Trimming pared 3 bases from V and 6 bases from J, leaving 11 bases between. The CDR3 DNA reads as TGTGCCAGCAGTTTCGGTCAGCCCGCCGGGGAGCTGTTTTTT. It codes for CASSFGQPAGELFF.